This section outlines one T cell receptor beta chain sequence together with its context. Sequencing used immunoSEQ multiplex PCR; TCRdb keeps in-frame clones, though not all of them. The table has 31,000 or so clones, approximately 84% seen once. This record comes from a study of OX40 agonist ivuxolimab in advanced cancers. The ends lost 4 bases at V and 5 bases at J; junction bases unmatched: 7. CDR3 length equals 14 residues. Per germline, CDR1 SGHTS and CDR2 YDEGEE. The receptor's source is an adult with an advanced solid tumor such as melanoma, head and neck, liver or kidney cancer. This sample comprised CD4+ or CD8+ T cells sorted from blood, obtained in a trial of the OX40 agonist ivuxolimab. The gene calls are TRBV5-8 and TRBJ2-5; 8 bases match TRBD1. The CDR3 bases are TGTGCCAGCAGCCCTGACAGGGGATGGGAGACCCAGTACTTC. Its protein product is CASSPDRGWETQYF.